This record covers a single TCR beta chain. It has no known antigen specificity. No qualities accompany the bases; no much larger clone lies one base away. Donors were 35 to 40 systemically healthy Caucasian individuals from Russia aged roughly 6 to 90 years. Approximately 9.3 milliliters of peripheral blood were collected from each donor into EDTA-treated Vacutainer tubes. PBMCs were isolated by Ficoll-Paque density-gradient centrifugation, with at least 6 million obtained per sample. Total RNA was extracted from PBMCs with Trizol reagent, with at least 5 micrograms obtained per sample. For every donor, flow cytometry on a PBMC aliquot measured the percentage of naive CD45RAhigh/CD27high T cells. This sample is drawn from a study of blood T cells in healthy people across ages (dated by TCRdb to about 2015). Regarding the study in general: In model experiments, roughly one uniquely barcoded TCR beta cDNA molecule per two T cells was captured by template switching. To track age-related changes in TCR beta repertoire diversity, the study relied on deep sequencing normalized with unique cDNA molecular identifiers. Four age groups were formed from the donors: young (average roughly 15 years), middle-aged (approximately 40), aged (about 62) and long-lived (about 75). Using the same blood draw, the study looked at two additional independent replicas of 1 million unique cDNA reads for two donors, one aged 18 to 30 and the other aged 80 or older.

The CDR3 numbers 13 residues from cysteine through phenylalanine. CDR3 DNA only is kept here, 39 bases in frame from base 1. CDR1 MDHEN and CDR2 SYDVKM are derived from the germline V gene. The junction shows trimming of 7 bases on V and 0 bases on J, plus 7 bases between the germline ends. The library was generated by 5' RACE. TCRdb shows the sequencer as Illumina HiSeq 2500. The second PCR ran for roughly 6 to 11 cycles and used a J-beta primer mix along with a sample-barcoded 5' primer. A template-switch 5' adaptor carrying 12 random nucleotides introduced a unique molecular identifier onto each TCR beta cDNA molecule. Each sample yielded at least 3 million CDR3-containing paired-end reads. The Mint cDNA synthesis kit, primed by a TRBC-specific oligonucleotide, was used to synthesize first-strand cDNA from all RNA. Following uracil-DNA glycosylase treatment, a first 18-cycle PCR with universal primers M1SS and BC2_uni_R was performed on all cDNA. On the study's bioinformatics: Each sample was normalized by randomly selecting 1 million high-quality reads, each carrying a distinct molecular identifier. Instead of being binned into consensus sequences, reads that shared molecular identifiers were thrown out. MiTCR, run with a Q25 quality threshold and the strictest error-elimination algorithm, handled CDR3 identification, clonotype clustering and error correction. Lower-bound total TCR beta diversity was estimated with a nonparametric unseen species model using Euler transformation. Starting from the raw public reads, TCRdb applied fastp trimming at Q25, assembled clones with MiXCR and retained in-frame beta chains. CDR3 protein duplicates are merged, each entry listing the most common genes and DNA. TCRdb, not the authors, supplied the V and J calls. The sample data list 800,000 or so distinct CDR3 sequences, and around a quarter of these were observed just once. The top ten clones comprise approximately 4% of the sample.

Overall study outcomes, separate from this receptor: The CMV infection status of donors was not known, potentially confounding age-related changes in expanded clonotypes. Compared with the aged group, more naive CD4+ T cells, fewer expanded clones and increased TCR diversity were shown by the long-lived group, suggesting age selection. Observed TCR beta diversity correlated strongly with the percentage of naive T cells measured by flow cytometry. Since profiling was done on bulk unsorted PBMCs, naive and antigen-experienced compartments could not be conclusively compared. Observed TCR beta diversity per million T cells fell roughly linearly with age, and a significant reduction was already apparent by age roughly 40. Total diversity estimates from one million sequenced T cells were considered lower bounds and underestimates.

The same sample was also studied in work on T cells of mothers and their children. As that second paper reports: The donors were nine systemically healthy Caucasian individuals, made up of three mothers and their six children. cDNA synthesis consumed the entire amount of extracted RNA, loaded at roughly 1.5 ug RNA in each 15 ul reaction. In the second PCR, sample barcodes and 2-4 random nucleotides were introduced via the M1S primer. Over 9.5 million TCR beta CDR3 reads were obtained for each mother, and 2.7 million or so reads were obtained for each child. Thymic selection shapes the output of TCR recombination in a similar way in related and unrelated pairs, and inherited differences have a minor effect. Normalized repertoire overlap was always found to be slightly, but never significantly, higher in related mother-child pairs than in unrelated mother-child pairs. No persistent microchimeric T cell clones were detected, at a sensitivity of approximately 100 clones per million clonotypes. The study used deep NGS to compare TCR beta repertoires of mothers and children, seeking features distinguishing related mother-child pairs from unrelated individuals. On average, the children were approximately 11 +/- 4 years old, while the mothers were roughly 36 +/- 4 years old. After adapters were ligated using NEBNext reagents, the libraries underwent 100+100 nt paired-end sequencing on an Illumina HiSeq 2000. To prevent cross-contamination, the mother and child libraries were prepared one month apart and sequenced in separate runs. Each donor had between 500,000 and 2,000,000 distinct TCR beta clonotypes identified. Naive TCR beta clonotypes were estimated from low-frequency clonotypes matched to each donor's FACS-determined naive share, without sorting.

The rearranged chain carries TRBV28 and TRBJ2-4; confidence is insufficient to name the D gene. Sequenced: blood. The source of this sequence is a boy younger than 18 in good health. The CDR3 region reads CASKGLAKNIQYF. The nucleotide sequence reads TGTGCCAGCAAGGGTCTAGCCAAAAACATTCAGTACTTC.